These 17 T cell receptor beta chains originate from one sample sequenced in a study of T and B cells in COVID-19 patients. Multiplex PCR with BIOMED2 TRB-A/B primer pools amplified TRB rearrangements. TCRdb re-called the multiplex PCR reads through MiXCR, storing one row per CDR3 protein. The data show more than 9,500 distinct CDR3 sequences, 25% to 30% seen once. Each TRB amplification used about 220-500 ng of genomic DNA from blood. The source material was blood. These receptors all stem from a human donor who had recovered from COVID-19.

The chain recombines TRBV11-3 with TRBJ1-4; D is perhaps TRBD1 (6 bases). The CDR3 spans 19 residues. V shed 5 bases and J shed 5 bases, with 27 bases lying between them. CDR1 is SGHNT, CDR2 YENEEA, per germline. CDR3 DNA: TGTGCCAGCAGCCAAGGCCCGTCAAAACAGGGATTACGGAATGAAAAACTGTTTTTT. Amino acid sequence: CASSQGPSKQGLRNEKLFF.

This clonotype showed up just a few times. CDR3 sequence reads: CATSESGEGQNQPQHF. The CDR3 DNA follows: TGTGCCACCAGTGAATCGGGCGAGGGGCAGAATCAGCCCCAGCATTTT. This chain connects TRBV24-1 to TRBJ1-5; the D gene is possibly TRBD1 (5 bases). V lost 4 bases and J lost 4, with 16 bases in between. CDR3 length: 16 amino acids. The germline CDR1 and CDR2 sequences are KGHDR and SFDVKD.

The chain recombines TRBV6-5 with TRBJ1-2; the match to TRBD1 covers 10 bases. Germline V gives CDR1 MNHEY, CDR2 SVGAGI. This CDR3 spans 16 amino acids. With V trimmed by 4 bases and J by 4 bases, 9 bases remained unmatched. DNA of the CDR3: TGTGCCAGCAGTTGGGACAGGGGAAGCTACGGCTATGGCTACACCTTC. Protein sequence: CASSWDRGSYGYGYTF.

The V call is TRBV7-9, the J call TRBJ2-1; D remains unclear. V dropped 6 bases and J dropped 6 bases, with 12 bases sitting between them. CDR3 length: 13 amino acids. Per germline, CDR1 SEHNR and CDR2 FQNEAQ (reference sequence). CDR3 protein: CASRVIGSNEQFF. CDR3 bases: TGTGCCAGCAGAGTTATAGGGTCCAATGAGCAGTTCTTC.

The chain carries TRBV6-5 and TRBJ2-1; 7 bases are a match to TRBD2. Germline CDR1 MNHEY, CDR2 SVGAGI. This CDR3 is 13 amino acids long. V gave up 7 bases and J gave up 7 bases; unmatched junction bases: 7. The CDR3 nucleotides read TGTGCCAGCACTCTGGGACTACATAATGAGCAGTTCTTC. Translated, it gives CASTLGLHNEQFF.

This clonotype counts as medium-sized. The chain employs TRBV19 and TRBJ2-7; D uncertain. The germline V gene encodes CDR1 LNHDA and CDR2 SQIVND (reference sequence). This CDR3 is 11 amino acids long. Trimming pared 5 bases from V and 4 bases from J, leaving 6 bases between. Here the CDR3 reads CASSPAYEQYV. In DNA form, the CDR3 reads TGTGCCAGTAGTCCAGCGTACGAGCAGTACGTC.

This clonotype was seen many times. The rearrangement uses TRBV7-9 and TRBJ2-1, with 11 bases fitting TRBD2. This CDR3 is 17 amino acids long. Unmatched junction bases numbered 15, after V lost 5 bases and J lost 9 bases. Looked up from germline, CDR1 is SEHNR and CDR2 is FQNEAQ (reference sequence). The CDR3 nucleotides are TGTGCCAGCAGCCCACCCCGACTAGCGGGAAATCAGGGTGAGCAGTTCTTC. Protein: CASSPPRLAGNQGEQFF.

The chain is built from TRBV27 and TRBJ2-3, with 9 bases lining up with TRBD2. This CDR3 spans 15 amino acids. The germline gives CDR1 MNHEY, CDR2 SMNVEV (reference sequence). V was clipped by 2 bases and J by 5 bases; unmatched bases: 5. The CDR3 reads CASSLLTLAGDTQYF. The CDR3 bases are TGTGCCAGCAGTTTACTAACACTAGCGGGAGATACGCAGTATTTT.

This clonotype was detected many times. The genes are TRBV12-3 or TRBV12-4 and TRBJ2-2; D may be TRBD1 (5 bases). The CDR3 is made up of 15 amino acids. The V and J ends lost 2 bases and 1 base respectively, with 8 bases between them. CDR3 nucleotide sequence: TGTGCCAGCAGTTTAATGGGGCAGAACACCGGGGAGCTGTTTTTT. Protein: CASSLMGQNTGELFF.

By proportion, this clonotype is medium-sized (0.01 to 0.1%). The V and J genes are TRBV27 and TRBJ2-7, with TRBD2 matching over 8 bases. The length of the CDR3 is 15 residues. Germline assignment: CDR1 MNHEY and CDR2 SMNVEV (reference sequence). Trimming took 4 bases from V and 3 from J; bases not matched to a gene: 8. The CDR3 here is CASSSTGLAGYEQYV. CDR3 nucleotides: TGTGCCAGCAGTTCCACGGGGCTAGCGGGCTACGAGCAGTACGTC.

This clonotype is medium-sized within its sample. The gene calls are TRBV19 and TRBJ1-2; 7 bases map to TRBD1. CDR1 is LNHDA, CDR2 SQIVND, per germline (reference sequence). There are 13 residues in the CDR3. Germline trimming cut 6 bases from V and 5 bases from J; bases unmatched to any gene: 6. The CDR3, as DNA: TGTGCCAGTAGGTCCGGACAGGTTTATGGCTACACCTTC. It is translated as CASRSGQVYGYTF.

This clonotype has a handful of counts. The chain combines TRBV7-4 with TRBJ2-7; a possible D gene is TRBD2 (6 bases). Per germline, CDR1 SGHVT and CDR2 SQSDAQ. Deletions cut 2 bases from V and 6 bases from J, with 8 bases between. CDR3 length equals 12 residues. For the CDR3, the DNA is TGTGCCAGCAGCTTAACCGGGGGCGAGCAGTACTTC. Encoded protein: CASSLTGGEQYF.

The rearrangement uses TRBV11-1 and TRBJ2-5; weak D call: TRBD2 (5 bases). The V and J ends lost 11 bases and 6 bases respectively, with 25 bases between them. The germline CDR1 and CDR2 sequences are SGHAT and FQDESV (reference sequence). This CDR3 contains 15 residues. Written as DNA, the CDR3 is TGTGCCTTCAGCTTAGACGGTAGCGCCCAGCAGACCCAGTACTTC. Encoded protein: CAFSLDGSAQQTQYF.

In its sample, this clonotype was seen a few times. This chain uses TRBV11-3 with TRBJ2-1; D is unclear. The V gene lost 5 bases and the J gene lost 7 bases, with 24 bases spanning the gap. This CDR3 region has 17 residues. Germline values: CDR1 SGHNT, CDR2 YENEEA. For the CDR3, the DNA is TGTGCCAGCAGCCGAAGACTCCAGCTTGGTCCTAGGAATGAGCAGTTCTTC. Translation: CASSRRLQLGPRNEQFF.

The chain employs TRBV6-1 and TRBJ2-3; D is possibly TRBD1 or TRBD2 (6 bases each). This CDR3 is built from 15 residues. V was trimmed by 6 bases and J by 3 bases, leaving 16 bases between them. Germline CDR1 MNHNS, CDR2 SASEGT. The CDR3 sequence is CASRKGGSKTDTQYF. The CDR3 DNA is TGTGCCAGCAGAAAGGGGGGTTCGAAAACAGATACGCAGTATTTT.

This chain joins TRBV6-2 or TRBV6-3 and TRBJ2-1; TRBD2 matches 11 bases. The V and J ends lost 6 bases and 8 bases, in that order; junction bases with no gene match: 12. This CDR3 comprises 16 residues. Per germline, CDR1 MNHEY and CDR2 SVGEGT. In DNA, the CDR3 is TGTGCCAGCAGACCCGTACTAGCGGGAGATTACCATGAGCAGTTCTTC. It translates to CASRPVLAGDYHEQFF.

V is TRBV6-5 and J is TRBJ1-2, with 7 nucleotides matching TRBD1. The CDR3 is 22 amino acids. In germline, CDR1 is MNHEY, CDR2 SVGAGI. J lost 4 bases, V lost 2 bases, and 28 bases had no gene match. The CDR3 region is CASSYRRGLANTGEGLVYGYTF. DNA of the CDR3: TGTGCCAGCAGTTACCGGAGGGGGCTAGCGAACACCGGGGAGGGGCTGGTCTATGGCTACACCTTC.